This T cell receptor (beta chain) was profiled in a study of blood T cell repertoires in COVID-19. Study-wide background: COVID-19 samples, acute and convalescent, were from the United States, Italy and Spain.

Original methodology: Quantification of nucleated cells was approximated via reference gene primer amplification. Here immunoSEQ multiplex PCR was the method, and the copy in TCRdb shows in-frame clones only, minus some. That table supplies the V and J calls and clone size; D and trimming were determined from the DNA. The sample yields 100,000 to 120,000 clones, over 75% seen once. Germline CDR1 is SGHTA and CDR2 is FQGTGA. The CDR3 has 14 amino acids. V trimming: 5 bases; J trimming: 6 bases; junction bases outside the gene matches: 4. This clone was picked up one time. The chain links TRBV7-3 to TRBJ1-6; TRBD1 matches at 7 bases. This TCR derives from a man in his fifties with acute or convalescent COVID-19. Sequenced input: peripheral blood. CDR3 in amino acids: CASSPGQTNSPLHF. CDR3 bases: TGTGCCAGCAGCCCGGGACAGACTAATTCACCCCTCCACTTT.